The sequence of this T cell receptor beta chain was determined in a study of blood T cell repertoires in COVID-19. Study at large: Some COVID-19 samples were acute and others convalescent; all came from the United States, Italy and Spain.

The CDR3 is 15 amino acids. CDR1 and CDR2 (germline): LNHDA, SQIVND (reference sequence). Losses at the gene ends were 7 bases for V and 3 bases for J; bases not matched to a gene: 10. Profiled with immunoSEQ multiplex PCR; TCRdb holds only in-frame clones, not every one. The data show around 130,000 clones, about four fifths seen once. V gene TRBV19 combines with J gene TRBJ1-1, with 8 bases lining up with TRBD1. The sequencing input was peripheral blood. The TCR comes from an older woman with acute or convalescent COVID-19. CDR3 region: CASMGQDFWDTEAFF. The CDR3 DNA reads TGTGCCAGTATGGGACAGGACTTTTGGGACACTGAAGCTTTCTTT.